What follows is one TCR beta chain and its context. What antigen it recognizes has not been identified. No base qualities exist here, and no much larger clone lies one base off it. The CDR3 sequence holds 16 residues, the cysteine and phenylalanine included. CDR3 DNA is the only sequence kept; it has 48 bases, read in frame from the first base. As encoded in the germline V gene, CDR1 is MNHNS while CDR2 is SASEGT. Here V drops 3 bases and J drops 4 bases, and the junction holds 11 bases not matched to any gene. Each donor gave one peripheral blood draw, around 100 mL on average, collected into heparinised tubes. Using a panel that included CD45RO, CCR7, CD25, CD127, CD95 and CD27, naive, central memory, regulatory and stem cell-like memory CD4+ T cells were sorted on a BD FACSAria II. All sorted populations exceeded 95% purity. PBMCs were isolated immediately by Lymphoprep density gradient centrifugation and stained directly without culture. So that batch effects would be minimized, each experiment stained and sorted samples in pairs, pairing one healthy donor with one patient.

The High Capacity cDNA Reverse Transcription Kit was used to reverse transcribe all of the isolated RNA, meaning that expressed TCRB transcripts were what got sequenced. Deep immunoSEQ sequencing was performed on naive, central memory and regulatory T cell samples, with an average of around 3.4 million total reads per sample. After sorted cells were lysed in RLT buffer, RNA was extracted with DNase-treated RNeasy Micro or Mini kits, with the choice depending on cell number. To prevent cross-contamination, every cell subset was processed on its own, while patient and healthy donor samples were processed together. Using the immunoSEQ multiplex PCR, TCRB sequences were amplified from cDNA into 87-bp fragments spanning the CDR3 region. Sequencing of the amplicons was performed on the Illumina HiSeq platform. The authors' analysis ran thus. PCR bias was corrected computationally using synthetic template baselines, and reads within Hamming distance 2 were collapsed, with unmergeable singletons discarded. Reads were aligned against IMGT so that V, D and J genes, CDR3 length and insertions or deletions at six rearrangement sites could be assigned. Within each subset, clonotype counts were normalized to sorted cell number, after which true diversity and Gini coefficients were computed with the tcR R package. The overlap coefficient, calculated on TCRB nucleotide sequences, was used to quantify repertoire sharing. Out-of-frame TCRB sequences from naive cells were analyzed as a proxy for the pre-selection repertoire. TCRdb limited this immuneACCESS table to in-frame rearrangements with V and J called. A share of clones is missing; checked studies link under half to unresolved V genes, and the rest is unexplained. V, J and clone size are those of that table, while D and trimming were read from the DNA. The sample yields 140,000 to 150,000 clones; about 10% were counted once. Under 1.5% of the sample belongs to the ten largest clones.

These data are taken from a study of beta chain features in type 1 diabetes (dated by TCRdb to 2017 to 2018). For context, the study as a whole: No differences in mean age, gender distribution, total cell number or subset yield were found between patients and healthy donors. Across all samples, about 110 million sorted cells were examined, and cell number per subset correlated strongly with RNA yield. In the study, recently diagnosed type 1 diabetes patients and matched healthy donors were compared on the TCRB repertoires of their sorted circulating CD4+ T cell subsets. Regulatory and stem cell-like memory subsets were isolated from only 8 patients and roughly eight healthy donors, whereas naive and central memory subsets came from all 30 or so donors.

The research as a whole found: A moderate but significant shortening of TCRB CDR3 length was observed in type 1 diabetes patients in all four CD4+ subsets. PCR may preferentially amplify shorter templates, but because patient and control samples were amplified and corrected together, any resulting skew would affect both groups equally. Because cDNA was sequenced instead of genomic DNA, highly expressing activated cells could be over-represented, though the groups showed no difference in activation or CD3 levels. Patients with type 1 diabetes made fewer insertions and deleted more nucleotides at VDJ recombination sites, implying thymic rearrangement abnormalities. HLA sub-analyses involved small numbers of individuals, so any influence of HLA type on TCRB rearrangement remained unresolved. Naive, central memory and regulatory TCRB repertoires appeared more similar among patients than among healthy donors.

The sequence is built from TRBV6-1 and TRBJ2-7; 8 nucleotides in the junction match TRBD1. The sample was naive CD4+ T cells from blood. Taken with the paper, the label for cell subset or site translates to: true naive CD4+ T cells. This sequence originates from a man younger than 35 in good health. The CDR3 reads as follows: CASSDPSGQGNYEQYF. The DNA is as follows: TGTGCCAGCAGTGACCCGTCTGGACAGGGTAATTACGAGCAGTACTTC.